This TCR beta chain was recorded in a study of T cell repertoires in cytomegalovirus infection. In the study overall: HLA-B-restricted CMV epitopes that are well studied, plus recently identified HLA-C-restricted ones, were used by the study. Based on public TCR beta signatures, there were indications of CMV infection and of a matching HLA type.

The V and J ends lost 5 bases and 7 bases respectively, with 14 bases between them. Germline values: CDR1 SGHTA, CDR2 FQGNSA. There are 14 residues in the CDR3. TCRdb itself ran the reads through MiXCR, one entry per CDR3 protein. The top ten clones hold approximately 40% of a sample with a few hundred thousand distinct CDR3 sequences, 40% to 50% of them seen once. Study-wide points: Using cumulative public TCR beta family frequency, the authors identified those who carried CMV together with the relevant HLA.

To note about this clonotype: As yet, its antigen is unknown.

Sample: cultured PBMCs, taken from culture after CMV antigen stimulation. The TCR originated in a human donor in good health (CMV status not recorded). Some clones in this sample may be carry-over from other donors' samples. This chain links TRBV7-2 with TRBJ2-2, with D possibly matching TRBD2 (5 bases). The CDR3: CASSNSATGGELFF. Written as DNA, the CDR3 is TGTGCCAGCAGCAATAGCGCAACCGGCGGGGAGCTGTTTTTT.